This T cell receptor beta chain was captured by sequencing in a study of T cell responses to AZD1222 COVID-19 vaccine. The table came from immunoSEQ multiplex PCR; TCRdb's copy has only in-frame clones and leaves some out. The sample has roughly 100,000 clones, roughly 88% seen once. The CDR3 extends over 15 amino acids. The J segment lost 6 bases and the V segment lost 4 bases, leaving 11 bases of the junction unmatched. Germline CDR1 reads SEHNR; CDR2 reads FQNEAQ (reference sequence). The sequences come from peripheral blood, collected on day 0 of AZD1222 vaccination. The chain links TRBV7-9 to TRBJ1-1, with 7 nucleotides matching TRBD1. This receptor was identified in an adult in good health. The CDR3 DNA is TGTGCCAGCAGCTCCCACCTGACAGGGTTGGCTGAAGCTTTCTTT. Amino acids: CASSSHLTGLAEAFF. The full variable domain, completed using reference TRBV7-9 and TRBJ1-1, is DTGVSQNPRHKITKRGQNVTFRCDPISEHNRLYWYRQTLGQGPEFLTYFQNEAQLEKSRLLSDRFSAERPKGSFSTLEIQRTEQGDSAMYLCASSSHLTGLAEAFFGQGTRLTVV.